The clone carrying this T cell receptor beta chain was detected only a few times. Antigen unknown. CDR3 length: 17 amino acids. Looked up from germline, CDR1 is SGHTA and CDR2 is FQGNSA. The germline V and J ends were trimmed by 1 base and 0 bases, with 13 bases remaining between them. The authors made TCR cDNA by 5'RACE template switching, adding a universal primer site and UMIs. One entry per CDR3 protein, called by TCRdb with MiXCR from the 5' RACE reads. This sample has approximately 600,000 distinct CDR3 sequences, with 9% to 15% found just once. These data belong to a study of T cells after yellow fever vaccination. Study information: Preparation of fractions with low cell numbers was performed using SMART-Seq v4 Ultra Low Input.

Study-wide results and limits: The study noted that FACS-sorted repertoires could contain abundant clonotypes contaminating from the bulk population. A secondary response was less intense yet reached its peak sooner, at day 5 versus 15.

The sample consisted of PBMCs, taken on the day of the yellow fever booster vaccination. The chain links TRBV7-2 to TRBJ1-5, with D perhaps TRBD1 (5 bases). The clonotype was recovered from a young man who received the YFV17D yellow fever vaccine. The CDR3 protein is CASSLVGTGYSNQPQHF. DNA for the CDR3: TGTGCCAGCAGCTTAGTTGGGACGGGGTATAGCAATCAGCCCCAGCATTTT.